This TCR beta chain appears in the sequencing data of a study of T cells in Graves' hyperthyroidism and ophthalmopathy. Amplified regions were TCR beta CDR3 sequences from RNA transcripts. HTBI primers drove first-round RT-PCR of the TCR CDR3. TCRdb called the multiplex PCR reads again in MiXCR, with one record for every CDR3 protein. The table shows fewer than 750,000 distinct CDR3 sequences, with roughly 50% occurring only once. With respect to this clonotype: At one end, the junction sequence differs from germline, possibly due to a read error.

Patients with uncontrolled infections, other autoimmune diseases, pregnancy or lactation were excluded. Looked up from germline, CDR1 is SEHNR and CDR2 is FQNEAQ (reference sequence). The CDR3 is 14 residues long. J is TRBJ1-2 and V is TRBV7-9, with a weak D call TRBD1 (5 bases). Specimen: peripheral blood or thyroid tissue (not recorded which). This receptor was identified in a woman between 18 and 29 years old with Graves' hyperthyroidism. CDR3 protein: CASSLEDKNYDYTF. The DNA of the CDR3 is TGCGCCAGCAGCTTGGAGGACAAGAACTATGACTACACCTTC.